This is a list of T cell receptor beta chains from one sample in a study of blood T cell repertoires in COVID-19. Profiling relied on immunoSEQ multiplex PCR, and the TCRdb table lists in-frame clones only, not all of them. The sample has under 250,000 clones, 82% seen once; the top ten hold approximately 5%. The sequencing input was peripheral blood. Receptor source: a woman between 70 and 85 years old with COVID-19, enrolled during active disease. CDR3s leave out the opening cysteine and the closing phenylalanine or tryptophan.

SSKETSGYNEQF,12,TRBV29-1
ASSVGLGTSTDTQY,14,TRBV9
ASSQAGTSGYEQY,13,TRBV4-2
ASSDVGQGSDEQF,13,TRBV6-4
ASSITGDGQTQY,12,TRBV19
ASSQGASNQPQH,12,TRBV6-6
ASSSRVGGEKLF,12,TRBV28
ASSYLKGANEQF,12,TRBV6-2/TRBV6-3
ASSLKRDSLFYEQY,14,TRBV7-3
ASSQSGTGHVDYGYT,15,TRBV11-3
ASSYYPGETDTQY,13,TRBV6-6
ASTGNQRKDEQY,12,TRBV10-1
ATDPTGLTRTDTQY,14,TRBV7-9
ASSLAGTGEGGTDTQY,16,TRBV7-2
ASSQDPTRDRVRDTEAF,17,TRBV4-1
ASSPPGQMNTEAF,13,TRBV11-2
ASSYSAGASNEQY,13,TRBV6-5
ASSSGLAVEGKF,12,TRBV7-9
ASISGTEAF,9,TRBV5-1
ATSSTKTEAF,10,TRBV15
ASGPAGIPYEQY,12,TRBV6-5
ASSQTGTGPTNYGYT,15,TRBV4-3
ASSPVRDRSSGNTIY,15,TRBV18
ASSPRTGRSYEQY,13,TRBV27
ASSLLSGTRGYEQY,14,TRBV28
ASNVPTGNTEAF,12,TRBV19
ASSHGQLSGITGELF,15,TRBV4-1
ASSRGLGGRATRTGELF,17,TRBV11-2